This T cell receptor (beta chain) was documented in a study of cytomegalovirus exposure and HLA in healthy donors. The study's findings and limits: There were some V segments, including TRBV6-2 and TRBV6-3, excluded as indistinguishable. The number of N-insertions in an Asian-associated ancestry cluster was reportedly below the approximately 700-donor mean in a later analysis.

With 60 Vbeta and 13 Jbeta primers, the PCR was carried out. Repertoires were generated with immunoSEQ multiplex PCR, while TCRdb's copy carries only in-frame clones and drops some. The table lists 100,000 to 150,000 clones, roughly 80% of them singletons, with over 2.5% in the top ten. This CDR3 has 18 amino acids. Trimming cost V 0 bases and J 1 base, with 16 bases left between them. The germline V gene has CDR1 MNHNS and CDR2 SASEGT. A word on this clone: Its specificity is unknown.

V usage is TRBV6-1 and J usage is TRBJ1-5; D gene uncertain. The clonotype comes from a male donor in good health and CMV-seronegative. The sample consisted of PBMCs. The CDR3 region has the DNA TGTGCCAGCAGTGAAGCCCGGCCGCTAGGTCGAAGCAATCAGCCCCAGCATTTT. Translating gives CASSEARPLGRSNQPQHF.